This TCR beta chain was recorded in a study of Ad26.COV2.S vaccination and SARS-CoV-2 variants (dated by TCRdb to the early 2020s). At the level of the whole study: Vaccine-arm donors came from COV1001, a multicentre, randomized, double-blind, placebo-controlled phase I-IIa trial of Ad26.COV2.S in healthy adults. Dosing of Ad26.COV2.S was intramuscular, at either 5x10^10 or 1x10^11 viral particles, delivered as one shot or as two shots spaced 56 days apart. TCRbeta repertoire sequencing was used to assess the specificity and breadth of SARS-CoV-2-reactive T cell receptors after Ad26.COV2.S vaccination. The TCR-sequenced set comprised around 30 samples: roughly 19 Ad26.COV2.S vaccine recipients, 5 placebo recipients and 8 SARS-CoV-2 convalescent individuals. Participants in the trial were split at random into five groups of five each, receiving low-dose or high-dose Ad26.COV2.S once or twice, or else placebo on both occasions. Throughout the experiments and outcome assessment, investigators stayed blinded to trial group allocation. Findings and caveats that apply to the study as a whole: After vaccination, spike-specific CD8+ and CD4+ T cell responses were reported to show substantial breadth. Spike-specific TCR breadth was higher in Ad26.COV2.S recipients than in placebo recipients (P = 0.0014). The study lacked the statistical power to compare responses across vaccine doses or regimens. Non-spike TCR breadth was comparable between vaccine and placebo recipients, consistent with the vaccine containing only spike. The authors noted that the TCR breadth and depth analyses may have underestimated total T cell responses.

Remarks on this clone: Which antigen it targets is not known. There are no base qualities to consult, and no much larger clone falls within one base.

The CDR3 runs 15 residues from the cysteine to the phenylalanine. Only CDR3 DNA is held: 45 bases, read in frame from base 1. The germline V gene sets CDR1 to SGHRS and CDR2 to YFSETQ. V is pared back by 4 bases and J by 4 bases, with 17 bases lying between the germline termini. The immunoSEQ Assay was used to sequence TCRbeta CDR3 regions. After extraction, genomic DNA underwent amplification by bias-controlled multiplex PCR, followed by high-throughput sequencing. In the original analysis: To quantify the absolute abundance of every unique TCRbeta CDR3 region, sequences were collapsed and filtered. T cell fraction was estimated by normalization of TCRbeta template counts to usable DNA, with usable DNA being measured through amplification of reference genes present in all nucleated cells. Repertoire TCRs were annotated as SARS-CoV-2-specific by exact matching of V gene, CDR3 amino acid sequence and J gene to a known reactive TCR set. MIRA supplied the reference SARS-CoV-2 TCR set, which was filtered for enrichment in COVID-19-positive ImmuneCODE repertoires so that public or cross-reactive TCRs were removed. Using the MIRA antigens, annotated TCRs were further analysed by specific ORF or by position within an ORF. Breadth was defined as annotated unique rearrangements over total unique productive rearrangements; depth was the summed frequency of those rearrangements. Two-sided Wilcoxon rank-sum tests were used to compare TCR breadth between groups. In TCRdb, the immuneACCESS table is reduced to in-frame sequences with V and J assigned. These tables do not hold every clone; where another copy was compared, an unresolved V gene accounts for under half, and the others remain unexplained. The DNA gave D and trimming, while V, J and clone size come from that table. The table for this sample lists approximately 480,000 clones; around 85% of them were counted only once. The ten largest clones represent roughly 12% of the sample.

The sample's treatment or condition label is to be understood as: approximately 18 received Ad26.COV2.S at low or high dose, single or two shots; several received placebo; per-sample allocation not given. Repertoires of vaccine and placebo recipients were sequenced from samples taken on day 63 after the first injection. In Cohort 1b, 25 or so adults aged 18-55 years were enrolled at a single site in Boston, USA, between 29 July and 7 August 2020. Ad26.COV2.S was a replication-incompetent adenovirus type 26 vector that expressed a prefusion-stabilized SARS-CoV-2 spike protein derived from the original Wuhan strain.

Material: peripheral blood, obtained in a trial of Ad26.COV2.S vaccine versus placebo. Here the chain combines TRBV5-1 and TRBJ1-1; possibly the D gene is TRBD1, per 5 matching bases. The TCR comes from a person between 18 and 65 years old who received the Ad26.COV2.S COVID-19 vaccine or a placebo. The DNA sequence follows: TGCGCCAGCAGCCCGGGGACCGGGAGTGGCACTGAAGCTTTCTTT. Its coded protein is CASSPGTGSGTEAFF.